This T cell receptor (beta chain) was documented in a study of immune cell composition in non-small cell lung cancer. About the research overall: Histologic subtype was mainly adenocarcinoma or squamous cell carcinoma. Findings of the study overall: Tumour TCR-beta clonality was not significantly tied to smoking pack-years. Squamous lung tumours showed higher top 10 clone scores and clonality than adenocarcinomas.

With 5 bases removed from V and 2 bases from J, the gap between germline ends came to 7 bases. CDR1 is MNHNS and CDR2 is SASEGT in the germline V gene. This CDR3 is 14 amino acids long. Turning to this clone: The target antigen is unknown.

DNA was extracted from unsorted cell suspensions stored frozen. Produced via immunoSEQ multiplex PCR; TCRdb's table is partial and in-frame only. Of thousands of clones listed, around three quarters are singletons. This chain joins TRBV6-1 and TRBJ2-6; D gene uncertain. The sequenced sample consisted of lung tumor tissue. This receptor was obtained from a human donor with non-small cell lung cancer. In DNA, the CDR3 is TGTGCCAGCAGTAGTAGGCCTGGGGCCAACGTCCTGACTTTC. It translates to CASSSRPGANVLTF.